The 10 T cell receptor beta chains below all came from one sample that was sequenced in a study of blood T cell repertoires in COVID-19. Profiling relied on immunoSEQ multiplex PCR, and the TCRdb table lists in-frame clones only, not all of them. Of fewer than 200,000 clones in the sample, around 82% were seen once. The sequenced sample consisted of PBMCs or T cells enriched from blood (not recorded which). Every receptor here comes from a woman aged 60 to 75 with acute COVID-19.

V is TRBV7-6 and J is TRBJ2-1, with a tentative D call TRBD1 (5 bases). This CDR3 has 12 residues. The ends were cut back, 1 base at V and 10 bases at J, with 8 bases in the middle. Germline V gives CDR1 SGHVS, CDR2 FNYEAQ. The CDR3: CASSLVGPEQFF. In DNA form, the CDR3 reads TGTGCCAGCAGCTTAGTGGGGCCGGAGCAGTTCTTC. Full variable domain (rest looked up from reference TRBV7-6 and TRBJ2-1): GAGVSQSPRYKVTKRGQDVALRCDPISGHVSLYWYRQALGQGPEFLTYFNYEAQQDKSGLPNDRFSAERPEGSISTLTIQRTEQRDSAMYRCASSLVGPEQFFGPGTRLTVL.

The V and J genes are TRBV11-3 and TRBJ2-4; 8 bases agree with TRBD1. The CDR3 totals 13 residues. V trimming: 5 bases; J trimming: 11 bases; junction bases outside the gene matches: 8. The germline CDR1 and CDR2 sequences are SGHNT and YENEEA. The CDR3 here is CASSRGTGGVQYF. DNA of the CDR3: TGTGCCAGCAGCCGCGGGACAGGAGGCGTTCAGTACTTC.

The chain uses TRBV11-2 and TRBJ1-6; 8 bases agree with TRBD1. This CDR3 is 17 amino acids long. Per the germline V gene, CDR1 is SGHAT and CDR2 is FQNNGV. The V segment lost 0 bases and the J segment 10 bases; nucleotides outside the gene matches: 11. CDR3 loop: CASSLEGPTGGDSPLHF. As DNA, the CDR3 is TGTGCCAGCAGCTTAGAGGGCCCCACAGGGGGAGACTCACCCCTCCACTTT.

The V gene is TRBV19, the J gene TRBJ1-2; D perhaps matches TRBD1 (6 bases). V lost 6 bases and J 6 bases, leaving 20 bases between the germline ends. The germline V gene encodes CDR1 LNHDA and CDR2 SQIVND (reference sequence). This CDR3 has 15 residues. The DNA of the CDR3 is TGTGCCAGTAGCCCCCGGGGGGCGTCGGGAAATGGCTACACCTTC. Its protein is CASSPRGASGNGYTF. The entire variable domain, with the rest obtained from reference TRBV19 and TRBJ1-2, is as follows: DGGITQSPKYLFRKEGQNVTLSCEQNLNHDAMYWYRQDPGQGLRLIYYSQIVNDFQKGDIAEGYSVSREKKESFPLTVTSAQKNPTAFYLCASSPRGASGNGYTFGSGTRLTVV.

The chain couples TRBV18 to TRBJ1-5, with D possibly TRBD1 on 5 matching bases. The CDR3 is 15 residues long. V was cut by 3 bases and J by 3 bases, with 12 bases left in between. CDR1 and CDR2 from the germline V gene are KGHSH and LQKENI. For the CDR3, the DNA is TGTGCCAGCTCACCCCAGGGTGGGGACAATCAGCCCCAGCATTTT. Its translation: CASSPQGGDNQPQHF.

V usage is TRBV15 and J usage is TRBJ2-5; the D gene is possibly TRBD2 (6 bases). The CDR3 covers 15 residues. In germline, CDR1 is LNHNV, CDR2 YYDKDF (reference sequence). Trimming removed 0 bases from V and 4 bases from J, with 12 bases in between. This chain's CDR3 is CATSRDIGRGETQYF. In nucleotides, the CDR3 is TGTGCCACCAGCAGAGATATCGGGAGAGGAGAGACCCAGTACTTC.

CDR3 sequence: CASSRRGQGDSPLHF. The CDR3 DNA sequence: TGTGCCAGCAGCCGTCGGGGACAGGGGGATTCACCCCTCCACTTT. J is TRBJ1-6 and V is TRBV7-2, with 11 bases matching TRBD1. CDR1 and CDR2 from the germline V gene are SGHTA and FQGNSA. V gave up 5 bases and J gave up 8 bases; unmatched junction bases: 5. This CDR3 has 15 amino acids.

The V call is TRBV4-1, the J call TRBJ1-2; a weak D match, TRBD1 (5 bases). The CDR3 runs to 16 residues. Germline V gene data show CDR1 as MGHRA and CDR2 as YSYEKL. Trimming took off 0 bases at V and 5 bases at J, with 16 bases between the two ends. In nucleotides, the CDR3 is TGCGCCAGCAGCCAAGATCGCAAGGGGCCGACTTATGGCTACACCTTC. Translation: CASSQDRKGPTYGYTF.

The chain carries TRBV7-9 and TRBJ1-2; 9 bases line up with TRBD1. The CDR3 is 13 amino acids. Germline CDR1 and CDR2: SEHNR and FQNEAQ (reference sequence). V trimming: 4 bases; J trimming: 4 bases; junction bases outside the gene matches: 1. Here the CDR3 reads CASSSTGGYGYTF. DNA for the CDR3: TGTGCCAGCAGCTCGACAGGGGGCTATGGCTACACCTTC.

The J gene is TRBJ2-5, the V gene TRBV24-1; D ambiguous. Germline CDR1 reads KGHDR; CDR2 reads SFDVKD. The CDR3 has 13 residues. The V and J ends lost 1 base and 2 bases respectively, with 4 bases between them. CDR3 bases: TGTGCCACCAGTGATTTCGTTCAAGAGACCCAGTACTTC. Protein product: CATSDFVQETQYF.